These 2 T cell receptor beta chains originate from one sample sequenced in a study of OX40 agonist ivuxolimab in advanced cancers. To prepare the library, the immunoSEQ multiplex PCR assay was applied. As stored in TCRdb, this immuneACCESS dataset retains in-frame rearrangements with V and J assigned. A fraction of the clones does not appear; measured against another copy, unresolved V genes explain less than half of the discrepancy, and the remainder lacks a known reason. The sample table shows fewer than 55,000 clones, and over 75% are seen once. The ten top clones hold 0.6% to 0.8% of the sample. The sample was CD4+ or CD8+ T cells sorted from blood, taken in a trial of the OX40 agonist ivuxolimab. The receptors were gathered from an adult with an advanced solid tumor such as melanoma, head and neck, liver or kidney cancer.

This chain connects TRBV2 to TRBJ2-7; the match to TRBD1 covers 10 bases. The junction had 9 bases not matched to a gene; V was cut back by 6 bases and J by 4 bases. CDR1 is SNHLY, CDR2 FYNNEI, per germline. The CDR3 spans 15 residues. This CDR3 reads CASRELTGGEYEQYF. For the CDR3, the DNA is TGTGCCAGCAGGGAATTGACAGGGGGCGAGTACGAGCAGTACTTC.

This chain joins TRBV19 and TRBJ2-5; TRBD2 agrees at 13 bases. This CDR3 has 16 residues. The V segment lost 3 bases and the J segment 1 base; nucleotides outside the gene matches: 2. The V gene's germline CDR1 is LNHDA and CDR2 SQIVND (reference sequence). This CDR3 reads CASSMRTSGGQETQYF. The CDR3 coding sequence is TGTGCCAGTAGTATGAGGACTAGCGGGGGCCAAGAGACCCAGTACTTC. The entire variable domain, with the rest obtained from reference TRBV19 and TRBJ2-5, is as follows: DGGITQSPKYLFRKEGQNVTLSCEQNLNHDAMYWYRQDPGQGLRLIYYSQIVNDFQKGDIAEGYSVSREKKESFPLTVTSAQKNPTAFYLCASSMRTSGGQETQYFGPGTRLLVL.